The 11 T cell receptor beta chains reported below all come from one sample, sequenced in a study of cytomegalovirus exposure and HLA in healthy donors. Both 60 Vbeta primers and 13 Jbeta primers went into the PCR. Profiling relied on immunoSEQ multiplex PCR, and the TCRdb table lists in-frame clones only, not all of them. Seen here are under 300,000 clones, about 93% observed once, and the top ten hold 1.7%. The sample comprised PBMCs. Receptors originate from a girl aged 2 to 10 in good health and CMV-seronegative.

This chain uses TRBV4-2 with TRBJ2-2; D is undetermined. CDR3 length equals 18 residues. The V gene's germline CDR1 is LGHNA and CDR2 YNFKEQ. Trimming took 0 bases from V and 1 from J, leaving 15 bases between them. The CDR3 nucleotides read TGTGCCAGCAGCCAAGATCCGTTGGGCCAACGGAACACCGGGGAGCTGTTTTTT. Residues: CASSQDPLGQRNTGELFF.

This clone has a single count. The V and J genes are TRBV6-1 and TRBJ2-1, with a tentative D call TRBD2 (5 bases). Trimming shortened V by 5 bases and J by 0 bases, and 11 bases separated the two germline ends. The CDR3 loop spans 15 amino acids. CDR1 is MNHNS, CDR2 SASEGT, per germline. The CDR3 sequence: CASSPDYPSYNEQFF. The CDR3, as DNA: TGTGCCAGCAGTCCTGACTATCCCTCCTACAATGAGCAGTTCTTC.

The rearrangement uses TRBV10-3 and TRBJ2-7, with TRBD1 matching 10 bases. There are 13 residues in the CDR3. V was pared by 6 bases and J by 6 bases, with 5 bases of the junction left unmatched. Germline CDR1 and CDR2: ENHRY and SYGVKD. The CDR3 loop reads CAIRLTGGFEQYF. The CDR3 region has the DNA TGTGCCATCAGGTTGACAGGGGGCTTCGAGCAGTACTTC.

The chain recombines TRBV11-2 with TRBJ1-1; tentatively, D is TRBD1 (5 bases). Germline V gives CDR1 SGHAT, CDR2 FQNNGV. CDR3 length equals 13 residues. Trimming took off 5 bases at V and 1 base at J, with 8 bases between the two ends. This chain's CDR3 is CASSPGQNTEAFF. CDR3 sequence (DNA): TGTGCCAGCAGCCCAGGACAGAACACTGAAGCTTTCTTT.

This clone appeared a few times. The chain couples TRBV6-5 to TRBJ2-1, with D tentatively TRBD2 (5 bases). This CDR3 contains 15 residues. Germline V CDR1 and CDR2: MNHEY, SVGAGI. Deletions cut 1 base from V and 8 bases from J, with 15 bases between. The CDR3 sequence: CASSYFGESTDEQFF. In DNA form, the CDR3 reads TGTGCCAGCAGTTACTTCGGGGAGTCGACGGATGAGCAGTTCTTC.

The V and J genes are TRBV9 and TRBJ1-1; D possibly corresponds to TRBD1 (6 bases). V lost 0 bases and J lost 0, with 9 bases in between. The CDR3 length is 15 residues. CDR1 and CDR2 from the germline V gene are SGDLS and YYNGEE. The CDR3 DNA reads as TGTGCCAGCAGCGTAGATGGGGGCTTGAACACTGAAGCTTTCTTT. This codes for CASSVDGGLNTEAFF.

The rearrangement uses TRBV5-8 and TRBJ1-1; no reliable D call. The germline V and J ends were trimmed by 1 base and 9 bases, with 7 bases remaining between them. This CDR3 is built from 11 residues. Germline loops: CDR1 SGHTS, CDR2 YDEGEE. This CDR3 reads CASSLKLKAFF. The CDR3 coding sequence is TGTGCCAGCAGCTTGAAACTAAAAGCTTTCTTT.

The chain is built from TRBV5-1 and TRBJ2-3, with TRBD2 matching 7 bases. V lost 6 bases to trimming and J lost 0 bases; unmatched junction nucleotides: 4. Looked up from germline, CDR1 is SGHRS and CDR2 is YFSETQ. The CDR3 extends over 14 amino acids. The CDR3: CASTLGLSTDTQYF. As DNA, the CDR3 is TGCGCCAGCACCCTGGGACTAAGCACAGATACGCAGTATTTT.

The CDR3 protein is CASSVTHMGGVGEQYF. CDR3 DNA sequence: TGTGCCAGCAGCGTAACCCATATGGGGGGGGTAGGCGAGCAGTACTTC. The chain recombines TRBV9 with TRBJ2-7, with TRBD2 matching over 7 bases. This CDR3 contains 16 residues. The germline V gene encodes CDR1 SGDLS and CDR2 YYNGEE. Trimming took 1 base from V and 6 from J; bases not matched to a gene: 13.

This chain connects TRBV29-1 to TRBJ1-1; possibly TRBD1 for D (5 bases). The CDR3 length is 11 residues. The germline gives CDR1 SQVTM, CDR2 ANQGSEA. V was trimmed by 8 bases and J by 1 base, leaving 8 bases between them. The CDR3 protein is CSCDRNTEAFF. The CDR3 DNA follows: TGCAGCTGTGACAGGAACACTGAAGCTTTCTTT.

This chain uses TRBV5-4 with TRBJ1-1, with TRBD1 identical over 7 bases. The CDR3 has 15 amino acids. The V and J ends lost 5 bases and 1 base, in that order; junction bases with no gene match: 8. Germline CDR1 SGHNT, CDR2 YYREEE (reference sequence). CDR3 coding DNA: TGTGCCAGCAGACCAGACAGGGCGGGGAACACTGAAGCTTTCTTT. Protein product: CASRPDRAGNTEAFF.